Given below is one T cell receptor (beta chain) in context. Original analysis: Using reference gene primer amplification, nucleated cell counts were estimated. Libraries were prepared by immunoSEQ multiplex PCR; TCRdb keeps only in-frame clonotypes and omits some of them. The DNA gave D and trimming, while V, J and clone size come from that table. Of over 250,000 clones detected, around 87% appear once; the ten largest clones hold about 2.5%. The germline CDR1 and CDR2 sequences are MGHDK and SYGVNS. The V gene end was trimmed by 1 base and the J gene end by 6 bases; junction bases not matched to a gene: 7. This CDR3 has 16 residues. This entry is derived from a study of blood T cell repertoires in COVID-19. Study overall: The United States, Italy and Spain supplied acute and convalescent COVID-19 samples.

The receptor was derived from a woman aged 45-60 years with acute or convalescent COVID-19. The sequenced material came from peripheral blood. The chain has TRBV25-1 and TRBJ2-2; 8 nucleotides line up with TRBD1. CDR3 residues: CASSESGTGDSGELFF. The CDR3 bases are TGTGCCAGCAGTGAATCGGGGACAGGTGATTCCGGGGAGCTGTTTTTT. The full variable domain, its missing parts supplied by reference TRBV25-1 and TRBJ2-2, is EADIYQTPRYLVIGTGKKITLECSQTMGHDKMYWYQQDPGMELHLIHYSYGVNSTEKGDLSSESTVSRIRTEHFPLTLESARPSHTSQYLCASSESGTGDSGELFFGEGSRLTVL.